This entry features one T cell receptor (beta chain) sequence. What antigen it recognizes has not been identified. There are no base qualities to consult, and no much larger clone falls within one base. The CDR3 measures 13 amino acids from cysteine to phenylalanine. CDR3 DNA only is kept here, 39 bases in frame from base 1. The germline V gene yields KGHSH for CDR1 and LQKENI for CDR2. Trimming removed 3 bases from V and 1 base from J, leaving 6 bases between the germline ends. TCRbeta CDR3 regions were amplified from genomic DNA using the immunoSEQ Assay, a bias-controlled multiplex PCR. As for how the authors treated the data: Nucleated cell counts per sample were estimated from amplification of reference gene primers within the assay. To quantify the absolute abundance of each unique TCRbeta CDR3 rearrangement, sequence reads were collapsed and filtered. For each sample, productive Simpson clonality was calculated as the square root of Simpson's diversity index over productive rearrangements. TCRdb took over this immuneACCESS table, retaining in-frame rearrangements with V and J assigned. Such tables are incomplete; in checked studies, under half of the missing clones stem from an unresolved V gene, and the remainder is unexplained. V, J and clone size were drawn from that table, and D and trimming were deduced from the DNA. The sample table records 93,000 or so clones; 70% to 90% of these occur just once. The ten largest account for approximately 3.1% of the sample.

The data derive from a study of blood T cell repertoires in COVID-19 (dated by TCRdb to 2018 to 2020). A note on the overall study: Samples covering the acute and convalescent phases of COVID-19 were provided by collaborators in the United States, Italy and Spain. The material from the prospective study consisted of cDNA or gDNA derived from T cells, B-cell-depleted T cells, or PBMCs. Deeply sampled blood TCRbeta repertoires from subjects exposed to, actively infected with, or recovered from COVID-19 were included in the dataset. The repertoires were made available in a free public database intended to serve as a resource for research on the immune response to SARS-CoV-2. The samples were drawn from the first 160 participants of the ongoing ImmuneRACE study and from under 1,500 subjects provided by 6 global collaborators. Sample metadata almost always included a de-identified subject ID, COVID-19 status, age in years and sex. Where HLA class I and class II types were available, the types were taken from metadata supplied by the sample provider, not from assay-based typing. Results the study describes overall, beyond this receptor: How much clinical and demographic metadata was included differed by source and by participant, and the metadata was provided uncurated.

Collaborating institutions collected whole blood in K2EDTA tubes following their own protocols. Collaborator samples were shipped for TCRbeta analysis as frozen whole blood, isolated PBMCs, or DNA extracted from either sample type. Material for sequencing was peripheral blood. The chain couples TRBV18 to TRBJ1-1, with the identity of the D gene unclear. This TCR derives from a man between 45 and 60 years old in a cohort sampled during active COVID-19. The bases read TGTGCCAGCTCACCCAAACAGAACACTGAAGCTTTCTTT. It translates to CASSPKQNTEAFF.